Sequencing of this T cell receptor (beta chain) was carried out in a study of cytomegalovirus exposure and HLA in healthy donors. Trimming stripped 4 bases from V and 4 bases from J, with 14 bases between. From germline, CDR1 is SGHNT and CDR2 YYREEE (reference sequence). This CDR3 is built from 14 residues. This PCR relied on a set of 60 Vbeta primers and 13 Jbeta primers. The data were produced by immunoSEQ multiplex PCR, yet TCRdb's version contains in-frame clones alone and is incomplete. Among roughly 80,000 clones, under 80% were seen once, and the ten largest hold 4% to 5%. The TCR comes from a man in his 60s in good health and CMV-seropositive. The chain combines TRBV5-4 with TRBJ1-2, with D perhaps TRBD1 (5 bases). Material: PBMCs. CDR3 coding DNA: TGTGCCAGCAGCCTCCCGGGGGGGAGCTATGGCTACACCTTC. Encoded protein: CASSLPGGSYGYTF.